These 23 T cell receptor beta chains were sequenced from one sample in a study of cytomegalovirus exposure and HLA in healthy donors. PCR used 60 Vbeta primers and 13 Jbeta primers. Sequencing used immunoSEQ multiplex PCR; TCRdb keeps in-frame clones, though not all of them. The table for this sample gives 150,000 to 200,000 clones. Sequencing was carried out using PBMCs. The receptors here all came from a man aged 25 to 40 in good health and CMV-seronegative.

The chain carries TRBV19 and TRBJ1-2; D is uncertain. The CDR3 is 11 amino acids. V lost 4 bases to trimming and J lost 10 bases, with 10 bases between them. Looked up from germline, CDR1 is LNHDA and CDR2 is SQIVND (reference sequence). The DNA of the CDR3 is TGTGCCAGTAGTACCCCAGGACTCTACACCTTC. Amino acid sequence: CASSTPGLYTF.

This sequence joins TRBV7-2 and TRBJ1-5, with unresolved D. Looked up from germline, CDR1 is SGHTA and CDR2 is FQGNSA. The CDR3 extends over 15 amino acids. The ends were cut back, 0 bases at V and 2 bases at J, with 8 bases in the middle. The CDR3: CASSLAGYGNQPQHF. CDR3 DNA sequence: TGTGCCAGCAGCTTAGCCGGGTACGGCAATCAGCCCCAGCATTTT.

As concerns this clone: The same CDR3 also results from other DNA sequences found in this sample. The chain couples TRBV6-5 to TRBJ1-1; TRBD1 aligns across 7 bases. Trimming at V came to 0 bases and at J to 3 bases, leaving 4 bases not matched to a gene. Per germline, CDR1 MNHEY and CDR2 SVGAGI. The CDR3 loop spans 15 amino acids. The CDR3 sequence: CASSYSDRVDTEAFF. CDR3 bases: TGTGCCAGCAGTTACTCAGACAGGGTGGACACTGAAGCTTTCTTT.

The chain links TRBV19 to TRBJ1-6; possibly TRBD1 for D (5 bases). Trimming removed 6 bases at V and 5 bases at J, with 11 bases between. Germline-derived CDR1 and CDR2 are LNHDA and SQIVND (reference sequence). The CDR3 length is 14 residues. CDR3 nucleotides: TGTGCCAGTAGGTGGACGGACAATAATTCACCCCTCCACTTT. Amino acids: CASRWTDNNSPLHF.

This sequence joins TRBV6-6 and TRBJ2-5, with D perhaps matching TRBD1 (7 bases). CDR1 is MNHNY and CDR2 is SVGAGI in the germline V gene (reference sequence). Trimming left V 6 bases short and J 1 base short, with 18 bases between. The CDR3 spans 16 residues. The CDR3 region is CASSYPRGVGQETQYF. CDR3 DNA sequence: TGTGCCAGCAGCTACCCCAGGGGGGTAGGCCAAGAGACCCAGTACTTC.

This chain uses TRBV4-2 with TRBJ2-3; 11 nucleotides match TRBD1. This CDR3 has 16 amino acids. CDR1 and CDR2 (germline): LGHNA, YNFKEQ. V trimming: 0 bases; J trimming: 4 bases; junction bases outside the gene matches: 3. The CDR3 nucleotides read TGTGCCAGCAGCCAAGACGCGGGACAGGGGGCAGATACGCAGTATTTT. It translates to CASSQDAGQGADTQYF.

This sequence joins TRBV6-1 and TRBJ2-7, with 9 bases that match TRBD2. The V segment lost 5 bases and the J segment 2 bases; nucleotides outside the gene matches: 7. CDR1 is MNHNS, CDR2 SASEGT, per germline. The CDR3 spans 15 residues. The CDR3 protein is CASSNRREGPYEQYF. CDR3 in DNA: TGTGCCAGCAGTAATCGGCGGGAGGGCCCCTACGAGCAGTACTTC.

V gene TRBV9 combines with J gene TRBJ2-7; D is perhaps TRBD2 (5 bases). Trimming took off 4 bases at V and 0 bases at J, with 17 bases between the two ends. The CDR3 length is 16 residues. Germline assignment: CDR1 SGDLS and CDR2 YYNGEE. CDR3 loop: CASSPPRTAVSYEQYF. Written as DNA, the CDR3 is TGTGCCAGCAGCCCTCCCCGGACTGCGGTCTCCTACGAGCAGTACTTC.

The chain recombines TRBV7-9 with TRBJ2-7; D possibly corresponds to TRBD1 (5 bases). CDR1 is SEHNR and CDR2 is FQNEAQ in the germline V gene (reference sequence). The CDR3 length is 15 residues. The V end was cut by 3 bases, the J end by 3 bases, with 15 bases between. The chain's CDR3 is CASSFDSVLVYEQYF. CDR3 DNA: TGTGCCAGCAGCTTCGACAGTGTCCTAGTCTACGAGCAGTACTTC.

The chain is built from TRBV7-6 and TRBJ2-1, with 10 nucleotides matching TRBD2. Trimming took 3 bases from V and 3 from J; bases not matched to a gene: 8. In germline, CDR1 is SGHVS, CDR2 FNYEAQ. This CDR3 spans 17 amino acids. Written as DNA, the CDR3 is TGTGCCAGCAGCTTCGGACTAGCGGAGTCAGACTACAATGAGCAGTTCTTC. It specifies CASSFGLAESDYNEQFF.

The chain employs TRBV5-4 and TRBJ2-3; 16 bases agree with TRBD2. The V gene's germline CDR1 is SGHNT and CDR2 YYREEE (reference sequence). This CDR3 spans 17 amino acids. J lost 5 bases, V lost 4 bases, and 7 bases had no gene match. The CDR3 DNA is TGTGCCAGCAGCACCGGGACTAGCGGGAGGGCCGAAGATACGCAGTATTTT. Translation: CASSTGTSGRAEDTQYF.

This chain joins TRBV7-9 and TRBJ2-7; 11 nucleotides align to TRBD2. After removal of 2 bases from V and 3 bases from J, the junction contained 9 bases not matched to a gene. Germline V CDR1 and CDR2: SEHNR, FQNEAQ (reference sequence). This CDR3 comprises 17 residues. The CDR3 bases are TGTGCCAGCAGCTTAAGCACCGGGACTAGCGGAAACTACGAGCAGTACTTC. It is translated as CASSLSTGTSGNYEQYF.

The chain has TRBV18 and TRBJ1-2; possibly TRBD1 for D (5 bases). V lost 0 bases, J lost 9 bases, and 20 bases lay in between. This CDR3 is 16 amino acids long. Germline V CDR1 and CDR2: KGHSH, LQKENI. The CDR3 reads CASSPPTDFLLRSYTF. The CDR3, as DNA: TGTGCCAGCTCACCACCGACAGACTTTCTCCTTAGGAGCTACACCTTC.

The CDR3 bases are TGTGCCAGCAGCCCGACCAGACTAGCGGGAGCCCCCGAGCAGTACTTC. Translation: CASSPTRLAGAPEQYF. The V and J genes are TRBV4-2 and TRBJ2-7; 12 bases match TRBD2. From germline, CDR1 is LGHNA and CDR2 YNFKEQ. The CDR3 runs to 16 residues. J lost 6 bases, V lost 4 bases, and 10 bases had no gene match.

This rearrangement joins TRBV5-1 to TRBJ2-1, with 14 bases that match TRBD2. Germline trimming cut 0 bases from V and 14 bases from J; bases unmatched to any gene: 7. Germline V CDR1 and CDR2: SGHRS, YFSETQ. This CDR3 is built from 15 residues. In DNA form, the CDR3 reads TGCGCCAGCAGCTTGGGACTAGCGGGAGGGCCGAGGGAGTTCTTC. Its translation is CASSLGLAGGPREFF.

The chain has TRBV5-5 and TRBJ1-1, with a weak D call TRBD1 (6 bases). The CDR3 is 15 amino acids. Germline V gene lookup returns CDR1 SGHKS and CDR2 YYEKEE (reference sequence). V gave up 3 bases and J gave up 1 base, with 13 bases separating them. The CDR3 reads CASSSETGWNTEAFF. The CDR3 coding sequence is TGTGCCAGCAGCTCCGAGACAGGCTGGAACACTGAAGCTTTCTTT.

The genes are TRBV7-9 and TRBJ1-5, with 7 bases aligning to TRBD1. This CDR3 spans 14 amino acids. The V gene end was trimmed by 6 bases and the J gene end by 7 bases; junction bases not matched to a gene: 9. Germline loops: CDR1 SEHNR, CDR2 FQNEAQ (reference sequence). As DNA, the CDR3 is TGTGCCAGCAGTTCTCCAGGGGGAGAACAGCCCCAGCATTTT. Translated: CASSSPGGEQPQHF.

The chain carries TRBV10-3 and TRBJ2-5; D remains unclear. V was trimmed by 2 bases and J by 5 bases, leaving 3 bases between them. The CDR3 has 11 amino acids. Per germline, CDR1 ENHRY and CDR2 SYGVKD. Here the CDR3 reads CAISERETQYF. DNA for the CDR3: TGTGCCATCAGTGAGCGGGAGACCCAGTACTTC.

The chain combines TRBV30 with TRBJ1-1, with D perhaps TRBD1 (6 bases). V was clipped by 0 bases and J by 4 bases, with 9 bases between them. The CDR3 spans 13 residues. Germline V gene lookup returns CDR1 GTSNPN and CDR2 SVGIG (reference sequence). The CDR3 loop is CAWSVGGGTEAFF. The CDR3 DNA is TGTGCCTGGAGTGTAGGGGGGGGCACTGAAGCTTTCTTT.

The gene calls are TRBV19 and TRBJ1-5, with a possible D match to TRBD1 (5 bases). Trimming pared 4 bases from V and 8 bases from J, leaving 24 bases between. This CDR3 comprises 17 residues. Germline V CDR1 and CDR2: LNHDA, SQIVND (reference sequence). The CDR3 nucleotides read TGTGCCAGTAGTAAAAGACCGGGACTGTCCTCCCAAGAGCCCCAGCATTTT. It translates to CASSKRPGLSSQEPQHF.

This chain links TRBV5-4 with TRBJ2-7; TRBD2 matches 7 bases. The CDR3 is 15 amino acids. After removal of 0 bases from V and 2 bases from J, the junction contained 5 bases not matched to a gene. Germline V gene sequence: CDR1 SGHNT, CDR2 YYREEE (reference sequence). CDR3 protein: CASSLEASGTYEQYF. The CDR3 coding sequence is TGTGCCAGCAGCTTGGAAGCTAGCGGTACCTACGAGCAGTACTTC.

The genes are TRBV19 and TRBJ2-7; D possibly corresponds to TRBD1 (6 bases). Germline values: CDR1 LNHDA, CDR2 SQIVND (reference sequence). V dropped 7 bases and J dropped 3 bases, with 16 bases sitting between them. The CDR3 is 14 residues long. In nucleotides, the CDR3 is TGTGCCAGTAAGCAGGGGATAAAGGGCTACGAGCAGTACTTC. The encoded protein is CASKQGIKGYEQYF.

This chain links TRBV27 with TRBJ1-1; TRBD1 matches 8 bases. This CDR3 spans 14 amino acids. CDR1 and CDR2 from the germline V gene are MNHEY and SMNVEV (reference sequence). V lost 5 bases, J lost 4 bases, and 6 bases stayed unmatched. The CDR3 reads CASSKNTGGTEAFF. The CDR3 DNA reads TGTGCCAGCAGTAAGAATACAGGGGGCACTGAAGCTTTCTTT.